The 31 T cell receptor beta chains reported below all come from one sample, sequenced in a study of cytomegalovirus exposure and HLA in healthy donors. The PCR employed 60 Vbeta primers together with 13 Jbeta primers. TCRdb's copy holds only in-frame clones and misses some; the assay was immunoSEQ multiplex PCR. The table shows a few hundred thousand clones, with about 80% occurring only once. The sample taken for sequencing was PBMCs. These receptors came from a girl aged 2-15 years in good health and CMV-seronegative.

This chain links TRBV7-6 with TRBJ2-5, with 11 nucleotides matching TRBD2. The CDR3 runs to 16 residues. The ends lost 9 bases at V and 0 bases at J; junction bases unmatched: 9. The V gene's germline CDR1 is SGHVS and CDR2 FNYEAQ. CDR3 loop: CASFRETSGNQETQYF. Here the CDR3 DNA reads TGTGCCAGTTTTCGGGAGACTAGCGGGAACCAAGAGACCCAGTACTTC.

The V call is TRBV18, the J call TRBJ2-1, with 8 nucleotides matching TRBD2. This CDR3 is 13 amino acids long. Trimming cost V 1 base and J 7 bases; bases outside gene matches: 0. The germline gives CDR1 KGHSH, CDR2 LQKENI. DNA of the CDR3: TGTGCCAGCTCACCACTAGCGGGAAATGAGCAGTTCTTC. This translates into CASSPLAGNEQFF.

The chain links TRBV18 to TRBJ1-4; 8 nucleotides agree with TRBD1. Trimming took 1 base from V and 13 from J; bases not matched to a gene: 14. This CDR3 region has 16 residues. The germline gives CDR1 KGHSH, CDR2 LQKENI. The CDR3 region is CASSPLRDRGSDRLFF. The CDR3 DNA is TGTGCCAGCTCACCACTAAGAGACAGGGGATCGGACAGACTGTTTTTT. Variable domain in full (rest from reference TRBV18 and TRBJ1-4): NAGVMQNPRHLVRRRGQEARLRCSPMKGHSHVYWYRQLPEEGLKFMVYLQKENIIDESGMPKERFSAEFPKEGPSILRIQQVVRGDSAAYFCASSPLRDRGSDRLFFGSGTQLSVL.

This sequence joins TRBV9 and TRBJ2-5, with D possibly being TRBD2 (5 bases). CDR1 SGDLS and CDR2 YYNGEE come from the germline V gene. V was trimmed by 0 bases and J by 4 bases, leaving 13 bases between them. The CDR3 spans 15 residues. CDR3 bases: TGTGCCAGCAGCGTAGCCTATAGCGTTAGAGAGACCCAGTACTTC. Its protein product is CASSVAYSVRETQYF. Supplemented by reference TRBV9 and TRBJ2-5, the full variable domain reads DSGVTQTPKHLITATGQRVTLRCSPRSGDLSVYWYQQSLDQGLQFLIQYYNGEERAKGNILERFSAQQFPDLHSELNLSSLELGDSALYFCASSVAYSVRETQYFGPGTRLLVL.

V and J are TRBV9 and TRBJ2-1; no firm D call. Germline assignment: CDR1 SGDLS and CDR2 YYNGEE. This CDR3 is 16 amino acids long. V was cut by 1 base and J by 2 bases, with 13 bases left in between. In DNA form, the CDR3 reads TGTGCCAGCAGCGTAATGGTAGCCAAGCCCTACAATGAGCAGTTCTTC. As protein: CASSVMVAKPYNEQFF.

In this sample, this clone turned up once. The J gene is TRBJ1-5, the V gene TRBV19; unclear D gene. The CDR3 runs to 15 residues. Germline V gives CDR1 LNHDA, CDR2 SQIVND (reference sequence). The V end lost 1 base, the J end lost 3 bases, and 10 bases lay between the germline ends. CDR3 residues: CASSIVKSSNQPQHF. CDR3 DNA sequence: TGTGCCAGTAGTATAGTCAAGAGCTCCAATCAGCCCCAGCATTTT.

This clone has only a few counts. The V call is TRBV7-8, the J call TRBJ2-1; D perhaps matches TRBD1 (5 bases). Trimming stripped 0 bases from V and 11 bases from J, with 8 bases between. CDR3 length equals 12 residues. Germline CDR1 reads SGHVS; CDR2 reads FQNEAQ. As DNA, the CDR3 is TGTGCCAGCAGCTTAGCAGACAGAAAGCAGTTCTTC. This codes for CASSLADRKQFF. The full variable domain, with the rest looked up from reference TRBV7-8 and TRBJ2-1, is GAGVSQSPRYKVAKRGQDVALRCDPISGHVSLFWYQQALGQGPEFLTYFQNEAQLDKSGLPSDRFFAERPEGSVSTLKIQRTQQEDSAVYLCASSLADRKQFFGPGTRLTVL.

The chain has TRBV18 and TRBJ2-5; TRBD1 might be the D (6 bases). The last part of the DNA fits TRBJ2-7 better; the J call may be wrong. The CDR3 runs 14 residues. The germline CDR1 and CDR2 sequences are KGHSH and LQKENI. The CDR3 region has the DNA TGTGCCAGCTCTCCGGGACATAGCTCCTACGAGCAGTACTTC. Its translation is CASSPGHSSYEQYF.

This clone was counted a single time. This rearrangement joins TRBV7-3 to TRBJ2-6; D possibly corresponds to TRBD1 (7 bases). Germline CDR1 is SGHTA and CDR2 is FQGTGA. This CDR3 has 16 amino acids. Trimming left V 7 bases short and J 0 bases short, with 13 bases between. The CDR3 nucleotides are TGTGCCAGCAATGCGGGACAGCCCTCTGGGGCCAACGTCCTGACTTTC. Its translation: CASNAGQPSGANVLTF.

The chain has TRBV7-3 and TRBJ1-6; the match to TRBD1 covers 12 bases. Germline V lookup: CDR1 SGHTA, CDR2 FQGTGA. After removal of 6 bases from V and 8 bases from J, the junction contained 2 bases not matched to a gene. The CDR3 loop spans 14 amino acids. The CDR3 sequence is CASRGTGGDSPLHF. The CDR3 DNA sequence: TGTGCCAGCAGGGGGACAGGGGGCGATTCACCCCTCCACTTT.

The chain has TRBV18 and TRBJ1-2; 8 bases match TRBD1. Germline CDR1 is KGHSH and CDR2 is LQKENI. The CDR3 sequence is 14 residues long. J was trimmed by 4 bases and V by 6 bases; bases with no gene match: 7. CDR3 sequence (DNA): TGTGCCAGCTCTCCAGGGGGCGCCGGCTATGGCTACACCTTC. It is translated as CASSPGGAGYGYTF.

CDR3 sequence reads: CASSHTKGLDLTGVNTEAFF. CDR3 nucleotides: TGCGCCAGCAGCCATACCAAGGGACTTGACTTGACAGGGGTAAACACTGAAGCTTTCTTT. V is TRBV4-1 and J is TRBJ1-1; 8 bases match TRBD1. The germline V gene has CDR1 MGHRA and CDR2 YSYEKL. The J segment lost 2 bases and the V segment lost 3 bases, leaving 20 bases of the junction unmatched. This CDR3 is built from 20 residues.

The chain carries TRBV5-8 and TRBJ2-7, with 8 bases matching TRBD2. Per the germline V gene, CDR1 is SGHTS and CDR2 is YDEGEE. J gave up 5 bases and V 1 base, and 8 bases lay outside the gene matches. The CDR3 is 15 residues long. Written as DNA, the CDR3 is TGTGCCAGCAGCTTGCCGGGGGGGGCAAGCGACGAGCAGTACTTC. Protein sequence: CASSLPGGASDEQYF.

The genes are TRBV4-1 and TRBJ1-6; D unresolved. V lost 0 bases, J lost 7 bases, and 4 bases lay in between. Germline CDR1 and CDR2: MGHRA and YSYEKL. The CDR3 loop spans 13 amino acids. Here the CDR3 reads CASSQDRNSPLHF. DNA of the CDR3: TGCGCCAGCAGCCAAGATAGAAATTCACCCCTCCACTTT.

The chain uses TRBV28 and TRBJ2-7, with 7 positions matching TRBD1. Germline CDR1 and CDR2: MDHEN and SYDVKM. V gave up 5 bases and J gave up 5 bases; unmatched junction bases: 12. The CDR3 consists of 15 residues. In DNA, the CDR3 is TGTGCCAGCAGTCAGCACTCGACAGGGTCCAACGAGCAGTACTTC. This sequence encodes CASSQHSTGSNEQYF.

Only a few counts were recorded for this clone. V usage is TRBV7-6 and J usage is TRBJ2-2; TRBD1 matches at 8 bases. Germline lookup yields CDR1 SGHVS and CDR2 FNYEAQ. The CDR3 runs to 16 residues. With 5 bases clipped from V and 4 bases from J, the junction kept 9 bases outside the gene matches. The CDR3 DNA reads TGTGCCAGCAGCCCCGGGCAGGGGGCAGTCACCGGGGAGCTGTTTTTT. Encoded protein: CASSPGQGAVTGELFF.

CDR3 sequence reads: CASSLAGGEETQYF. As DNA, the CDR3 is TGTGCCAGCAGCTTAGCGGGAGGGGAAGAGACCCAGTACTTC. This chain joins TRBV7-3 and TRBJ2-5; 9 bases fit TRBD2. Germline assignment: CDR1 SGHTA and CDR2 FQGTGA. This CDR3 contains 14 residues. The trim removed 2 bases at V and 3 bases at J, leaving 1 base unmatched. Combining the CDR3 with reference TRBV7-3 and TRBJ2-5 gives the whole variable domain GAGVSQTPSNKVTEKGKYVELRCDPISGHTALYWYRQSLGQGPEFLIYFQGTGAADDSGLPNDRFFAVRPEGSVSTLKIQRTERGDSAVYLCASSLAGGEETQYFGPGTRLLVL.

The chain links TRBV19 to TRBJ2-7; D is perhaps TRBD2 (5 bases). This CDR3 region has 14 residues. Deletions cut 1 base from V and 6 bases from J, with 13 bases between. Germline V lookup: CDR1 LNHDA, CDR2 SQIVND (reference sequence). The CDR3 loop reads CASSIATTSSEQYF. Written as DNA, the CDR3 is TGTGCCAGTAGTATAGCGACTACAAGTTCCGAGCAGTACTTC.

The genes are TRBV5-1 and TRBJ2-7; TRBD1 aligns across 7 bases. J lost 2 bases, V lost 3 bases, and 5 bases had no gene match. Germline V gene sequence: CDR1 SGHRS, CDR2 YFSETQ. The CDR3 has 14 amino acids. The DNA for the CDR3 is TGCGCCAGCAGCTCCGGGACAGATCCCTACGAGCAGTACTTC. Translated: CASSSGTDPYEQYF.

The chain uses TRBV18 and TRBJ1-5; D unresolved. This CDR3 spans 20 amino acids. CDR1 is KGHSH and CDR2 is LQKENI in the germline V gene. V was pared by 1 base and J by 5 bases, with 27 bases between. CDR3 sequence reads: CASSPLAALPGYSLDQPQHF. The CDR3 DNA reads TGTGCCAGCTCACCACTGGCCGCCCTCCCGGGATACTCTCTGGATCAGCCCCAGCATTTT. Full variable domain (missing parts from reference TRBV18 and TRBJ1-5): NAGVMQNPRHLVRRRGQEARLRCSPMKGHSHVYWYRQLPEEGLKFMVYLQKENIIDESGMPKERFSAEFPKEGPSILRIQQVVRGDSAAYFCASSPLAALPGYSLDQPQHFGDGTRLSIL.

CDR3: CASSLDRGRGAYEQYF. CDR3 sequence (DNA): TGTGCCAGCAGCTTAGATAGGGGCAGGGGGGCCTACGAGCAGTACTTC. The chain joins TRBV11-2 to TRBJ2-7; tentative D call: TRBD1 (7 bases). Germline CDR1 reads SGHAT; CDR2 reads FQNNGV. CDR3 length: 16 residues. The V gene lost 0 bases and the J gene lost 2 bases, with 14 bases spanning the gap.

This rearrangement joins TRBV18 to TRBJ1-2; D gene uncertain. This CDR3 has 13 amino acids. Germline V CDR1 and CDR2: KGHSH, LQKENI. V was cut by 8 bases and J by 6 bases, with 16 bases left in between. CDR3 in DNA: TGTGCCAGCGCTGACGAGATAGACAATGGCTACACCTTC. Its translation is CASADEIDNGYTF.

This sequence joins TRBV10-3 and TRBJ2-2; TRBD1 agrees at 7 bases. This CDR3 is built from 15 residues. V lost 0 bases to trimming and J lost 7 bases; unmatched junction nucleotides: 5. CDR1 and CDR2 (germline): ENHRY, SYGVKD. The DNA of the CDR3 is TGTGCCATCAGTGAGTCGATTACAGGGGTCGGGGAGCTGTTTTTT. Its protein product is CAISESITGVGELFF.

The chain couples TRBV25-1 to TRBJ2-1; D gene unclear. V shed 1 base and J shed 8 bases, with 9 bases lying between them. The CDR3 covers 13 residues. Germline V gene sequence: CDR1 MGHDK, CDR2 SYGVNS. CDR3 nucleotide sequence: TGTGCCAGCAGTGAATTCAATCGGGATGAGCAGTTCTTC. Translated: CASSEFNRDEQFF.

This chain uses TRBV10-2 with TRBJ1-1; 9 bases fit TRBD1. The CDR3 consists of 12 residues. V was pared by 6 bases and J by 9 bases, with 5 bases of the junction left unmatched. Germline assignment: CDR1 WSHSY and CDR2 SAAADI. The CDR3 DNA is TGCGCCAGCAGCGCCGGACAGGGGAAAGCTTTCTTT. Protein: CASSAGQGKAFF.

J is TRBJ1-1 and V is TRBV5-4; the D is unclear. The CDR3 length is 11 residues. CDR1 is SGHNT and CDR2 is YYREEE in the germline V gene (reference sequence). V lost 3 bases and J 8 bases, leaving 8 bases between the germline ends. CDR3 DNA sequence: TGTGCCAGCAGCTCCTCGACAGAAGCTTTCTTT. Amino acid sequence: CASSSSTEAFF. The full variable domain, in which reference TRBV5-4 and TRBJ1-1 provide the parts outside the CDR3, is ETGVTQSPTHLIKTRGQQVTLRCSSQSGHNTVSWYQQALGQGPQFIFQYYREEENGRGNFPPRFSGLQFPNYSSELNVNALELDDSALYLCASSSSTEAFFGQGTRLTVV.

This clone occurred a few times. J is TRBJ1-2 and V is TRBV5-1; D is undetermined. Trimming shortened V by 0 bases and J by 8 bases, and 8 bases separated the two germline ends. Germline V gene lookup returns CDR1 SGHRS and CDR2 YFSETQ. This CDR3 is 12 amino acids long. The CDR3 is CASSLGEEGYTF. The CDR3 region has the DNA TGCGCCAGCAGCTTGGGTGAGGAGGGCTACACCTTC.

This chain joins TRBV11-2 and TRBJ2-6; D call uncertain. Trimming took off 3 bases at V and 5 bases at J, with 11 bases between the two ends. The V gene's germline CDR1 is SGHAT and CDR2 FQNNGV. This CDR3 spans 15 amino acids. Written as DNA, the CDR3 is TGTGCCAGCAGCTTGTCGCAGGTGCGGGCCAACGTCCTGACTTTC. This codes for CASSLSQVRANVLTF.

This clone has only a few counts. The CDR3 region is CASSLDGTEAFF. The CDR3 DNA sequence: TGCGCCAGCAGCTTGGACGGCACTGAAGCTTTCTTT. The chain uses TRBV5-1 and TRBJ1-1; D is unclear. This CDR3 contains 12 residues. Trimming left V 0 bases short and J 4 bases short, with 4 bases between. Germline values: CDR1 SGHRS, CDR2 YFSETQ.

The chain joins TRBV7-9 to TRBJ2-5; no clear D gene. The CDR3 loop spans 12 amino acids. CDR1 SEHNR and CDR2 FQNEAQ come from the germline V gene (reference sequence). Trimming stripped 2 bases from V and 7 bases from J, with 8 bases between. CDR3 region: CASSLSPRTQYF. Here the CDR3 DNA reads TGTGCCAGCAGCTTATCCCCGCGGACCCAGTACTTC.

This chain links TRBV7-9 with TRBJ1-2; maybe TRBD1 (6 bases). The CDR3 sequence is 18 residues long. V shed 6 bases and J shed 5 bases, with 28 bases lying between them. The germline V gene encodes CDR1 SEHNR and CDR2 FQNEAQ (reference sequence). The CDR3 loop reads CASRGGATPVEHFYGYTF. DNA of the CDR3: TGTGCCAGCAGGGGGGGGGCTACCCCCGTCGAGCATTTTTATGGCTACACCTTC.